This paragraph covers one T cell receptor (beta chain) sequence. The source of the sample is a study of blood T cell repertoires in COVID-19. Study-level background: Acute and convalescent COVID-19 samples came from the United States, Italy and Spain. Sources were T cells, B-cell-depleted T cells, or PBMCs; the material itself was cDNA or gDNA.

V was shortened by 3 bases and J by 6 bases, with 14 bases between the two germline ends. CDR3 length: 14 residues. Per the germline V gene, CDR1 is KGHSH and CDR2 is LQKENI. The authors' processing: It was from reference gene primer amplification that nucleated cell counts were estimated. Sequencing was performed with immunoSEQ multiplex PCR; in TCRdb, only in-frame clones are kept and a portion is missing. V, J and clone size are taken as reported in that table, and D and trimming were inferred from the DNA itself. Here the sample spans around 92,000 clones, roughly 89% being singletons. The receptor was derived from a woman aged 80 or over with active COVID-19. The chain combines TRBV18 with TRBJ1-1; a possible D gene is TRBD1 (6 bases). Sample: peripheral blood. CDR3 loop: CASSPTGWGAEAFF. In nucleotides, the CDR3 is TGTGCCAGCTCACCCACAGGGTGGGGCGCTGAAGCTTTCTTT.